A selection of T cell receptor beta chains follows, all from one sample in a study of T cells in Graves' hyperthyroidism and ophthalmopathy. TCRdb passed the multiplex PCR reads through MiXCR, listing each CDR3 protein once. The sample contains roughly 180,000 distinct CDR3 sequences, about a tenth of which appear only once. The sequencing input was blood. These receptors were obtained from a woman aged 18-29 years with Graves' hyperthyroidism that later progressed to Graves' ophthalmopathy. Both conserved end residues are part of each CDR3.

>TRBV27|TRBJ2-5
CASGSLAAPQETQYF
>TRBV20-1|TRBJ2-2
CSARDQASGYTGELFF
>TRBV20-1|TRBJ2-3
CSARSYEGGDTQYF
>TRBV7-2|TRBJ1-1
CASSYKPGGTEAFF
>TRBV4-1|TRBJ2-3
CASSQGQGAWEQYF
>TRBV7-3|TRBJ2-5
CASSLRAGPARAETQYF
>TRBV6-5|TRBJ2-3
CASSYSRQDGTDTQYF
>TRBV15|TRBJ2-7
CATSQRGDSYEQYF
>TRBV28|TRBJ2-1
CASTGVDEQFF
>TRBV18|TRBJ2-1
CASYAVTNEQFF
>TRBV5-6|TRBJ2-7
CASSLAGSGSYEQYF
>TRBV19|TRBJ2-1
CASSIGEDSDSYNEQFF
>TRBV28|TRBJ1-1
CASTETGTENTEAFF
>TRBV4-1|TRBJ1-2
CASSQETGRYGYTF
>TRBV6-6|TRBJ2-2
CASSYSPGGTGELFF
>TRBV20-1|TRBJ2-1
CSARSVEDRGRNEQFF
>TRBV10-3|TRBJ2-3
CAIRRGLGGGAPDTQYF
>TRBV7-3|TRBJ1-2
CASSRDRGDGYTF
>TRBV25-1|TRBJ1-3
CASSQQGSGNTIYF
>TRBV28|TRBJ2-5
CASRGTQETQYF
>TRBV10-3|TRBJ1-2
CAISESLPGQGAYGYTF
>TRBV10-3|TRBJ1-2
CAISDPDRIRTNYGYTF
>TRBV30|TRBJ1-2
CAWSPKGRGYTF
>TRBV5-4|TRBJ2-2
CASSLKGRGRTGELFF